Following are 10 T cell receptor beta chains from one sample sequenced in a study of blood T cell repertoires in COVID-19. Sequenced by immunoSEQ multiplex PCR; TCRdb stores in-frame clones only, minus some. The data hold 170,000 or so clones, with around 80% observed a single time. What was sequenced was peripheral blood. Receptors were obtained from an older woman with acute or convalescent COVID-19.

The chain recombines TRBV5-1 with TRBJ2-5, with D possibly TRBD1 on 6 matching bases. Germline values: CDR1 SGHRS, CDR2 YFSETQ. V lost 1 base and J lost 2, with 9 bases in between. This CDR3 contains 14 residues. CDR3: CASSLTDSQETQYF. In DNA, the CDR3 is TGCGCCAGCAGCTTGACGGACAGTCAAGAGACCCAGTACTTC.

The CDR3 DNA is TGTGCCAGCAGCTTAGACGGCCCGGGGGGAGGAGGGGTCTACGAGCAGTACTTC. Its translation: CASSLDGPGGGGVYEQYF. V and J are TRBV7-2 and TRBJ2-7; 7 bases align to TRBD2. The V gene end was trimmed by 1 base and the J gene end by 3 bases; junction bases not matched to a gene: 15. The CDR3 has 18 amino acids. CDR1 and CDR2 (germline): SGHTA, FQGNSA.

The chain joins TRBV7-3 to TRBJ1-6, with D possibly matching TRBD1 (5 bases). The CDR3 has 15 residues. Deletions cut 5 bases from V and 9 bases from J, with 17 bases between. The germline V gene encodes CDR1 SGHTA and CDR2 FQGTGA. The CDR3 loop is CASSRGGFGRSPLHF. The DNA of the CDR3 is TGTGCCAGCAGCCGGGGGGGATTCGGGCGTTCACCCCTCCACTTT.

The chain combines TRBV25-1 with TRBJ1-4, with D possibly matching TRBD1 (5 bases). The ends were cut back, 2 bases at V and 5 bases at J, with 12 bases in the middle. Germline CDR1 MGHDK, CDR2 SYGVNS. This CDR3 is 15 amino acids long. The CDR3 is CASSERGQANEKLFF. The CDR3, as DNA: TGTGCCAGCAGTGAAAGGGGCCAGGCGAATGAAAAACTGTTTTTT.

The rearrangement joins TRBV3-1 (or the pseudogene TRBV3-2) to TRBJ1-5, with D perhaps TRBD1 (6 bases). The V end lost 7 bases, the J end lost 6 bases, and 13 bases lay between the germline ends. This CDR3 has 13 amino acids. Germline CDR1 reads LGHDT; CDR2 reads YNNKEL (reference sequence). CDR3 DNA sequence: TGTGCCAGCACCCGGGGGGCGGGTCAGCCCCAGCATTTT. Its translation: CASTRGAGQPQHF.

The chain couples TRBV9 to TRBJ1-6; D is possibly TRBD1 (6 bases). Looked up from germline, CDR1 is SGDLS and CDR2 is YYNGEE. The length of the CDR3 is 18 residues. With 0 bases removed from V and 6 bases from J, the gap between germline ends came to 19 bases. DNA of the CDR3: TGTGCCAGCAGCGTAGGAGGGGGGGGGCCGTCGGGTAATTCACCCCTCCACTTT. Its translation is CASSVGGGGPSGNSPLHF.

The chain recombines TRBV6-5 with TRBJ1-2, with D uncertain. Trimming stripped 0 bases from V and 4 bases from J, with 9 bases between. The CDR3 is made up of 14 amino acids. Looked up from germline, CDR1 is MNHEY and CDR2 is SVGAGI. CDR3 amino acids: CASSYSHSSYGYTF. CDR3 nucleotides: TGTGCCAGCAGTTACTCTCACAGTAGCTATGGCTACACCTTC.

The chain couples TRBV4-1 to TRBJ2-5; 7 bases align to TRBD1. The V segment lost 1 base and the J segment 1 base; nucleotides outside the gene matches: 6. The length of the CDR3 is 16 residues. CDR1 is MGHRA and CDR2 is YSYEKL in the germline V gene. CDR3 in amino acids: CASSQGNRGVQETQYF. CDR3 nucleotide sequence: TGCGCCAGCAGCCAAGGGAACAGGGGCGTCCAAGAGACCCAGTACTTC.

The rearrangement links TRBV7-8 to TRBJ2-5; 8 nucleotides agree with TRBD2. Losses at the gene ends were 6 bases for V and 4 bases for J; bases not matched to a gene: 10. This CDR3 spans 15 amino acids. Germline V gene data show CDR1 as SGHVS and CDR2 as FQNEAQ. The CDR3 DNA sequence: TGTGCCAGCAGGGGAGTAGGACTAGCCCCAGAGACCCAGTACTTC. It is translated as CASRGVGLAPETQYF.

This clone appeared a single time. The rearrangement joins TRBV6-6 to TRBJ2-2, with 12 bases matching TRBD2. The CDR3 sequence is 15 residues long. J gave up 5 bases and V 6 bases, and 4 bases lay outside the gene matches. The germline CDR1 and CDR2 sequences are MNHNY and SVGAGI (reference sequence). The CDR3 region is CASRPSGGATGELFF. The DNA for the CDR3 is TGTGCCAGCAGACCTAGCGGGGGGGCGACCGGGGAGCTGTTTTTT.